This T cell receptor (beta chain) was sequenced for a study of PD-1 blockade in classical Hodgkin lymphoma. Using immunoSEQ multiplex PCR, the repertoire was profiled, and TCRdb retains in-frame clones only, with some absent. The table has approximately 150,000 clones, around 73% seen once. This clone came up many times. Every one of the patients relapsed after autologous stem cell transplantation (brentuximab vedotin exposure was variable). The receptor was derived from a human donor with classical Hodgkin lymphoma. The sequenced sample was peripheral blood mononuclear cells (PBMCs), obtained before the second cycle of nivolumab.

DNA of the CDR3: TGTGCCAGCAGTTCGACAGTAGGCTACACCTTC. Protein sequence: CASSSTVGYTF. The V and J genes are TRBV6-5 and TRBJ1-2, with D maybe TRBD1 (5 bases). The CDR3 contains 11 residues. Deletions cut 4 bases from V and 8 bases from J, with 8 bases between. The V gene's germline CDR1 is MNHEY and CDR2 SVGAGI.